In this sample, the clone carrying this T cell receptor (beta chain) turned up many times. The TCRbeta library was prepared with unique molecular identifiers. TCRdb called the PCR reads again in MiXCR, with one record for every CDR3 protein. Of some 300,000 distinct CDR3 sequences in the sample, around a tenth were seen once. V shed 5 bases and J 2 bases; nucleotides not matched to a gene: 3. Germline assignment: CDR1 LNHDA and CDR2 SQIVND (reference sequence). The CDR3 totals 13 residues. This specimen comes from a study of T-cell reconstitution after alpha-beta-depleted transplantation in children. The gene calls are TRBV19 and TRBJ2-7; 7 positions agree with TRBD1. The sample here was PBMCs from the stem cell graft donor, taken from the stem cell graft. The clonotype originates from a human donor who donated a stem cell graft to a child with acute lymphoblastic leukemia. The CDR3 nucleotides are TGTGCCAGTAGTGCGACAGGGACCTACGAGCAGTACTTC. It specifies CASSATGTYEQYF.